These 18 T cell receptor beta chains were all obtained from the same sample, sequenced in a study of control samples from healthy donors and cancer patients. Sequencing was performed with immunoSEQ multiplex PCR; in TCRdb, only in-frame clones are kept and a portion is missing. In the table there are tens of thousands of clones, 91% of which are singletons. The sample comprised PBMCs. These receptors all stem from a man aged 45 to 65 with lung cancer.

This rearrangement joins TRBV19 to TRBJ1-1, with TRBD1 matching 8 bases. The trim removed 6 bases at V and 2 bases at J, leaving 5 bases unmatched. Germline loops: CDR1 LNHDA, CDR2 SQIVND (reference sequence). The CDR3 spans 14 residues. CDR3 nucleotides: TGTGCCAGTAGGGGGGACAGGATAAACACTGAAGCTTTCTTT. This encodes CASRGDRINTEAFF.

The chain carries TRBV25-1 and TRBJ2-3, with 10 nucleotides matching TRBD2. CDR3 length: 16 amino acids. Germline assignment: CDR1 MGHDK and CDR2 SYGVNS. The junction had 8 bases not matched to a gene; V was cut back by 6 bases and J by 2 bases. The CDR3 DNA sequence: TGTGCCAGCAGACCCCCGGGACTAGCGATCACAGATACGCAGTATTTT. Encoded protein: CASRPPGLAITDTQYF.

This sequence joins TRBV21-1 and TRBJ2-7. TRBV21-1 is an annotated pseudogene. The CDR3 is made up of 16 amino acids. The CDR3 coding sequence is TGTGCCAGCAGCAATAGGGATTCGGGCCTCTCCTACGAGCAGTACTTC. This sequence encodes CASSNRDSGLSYEQYF.

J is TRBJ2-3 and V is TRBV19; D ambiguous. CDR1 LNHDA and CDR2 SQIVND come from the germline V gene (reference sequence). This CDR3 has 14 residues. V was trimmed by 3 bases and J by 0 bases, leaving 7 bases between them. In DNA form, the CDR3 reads TGTGCCAGTAGTATGAGACGGAGCACAGATACGCAGTATTTT. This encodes CASSMRRSTDTQYF.

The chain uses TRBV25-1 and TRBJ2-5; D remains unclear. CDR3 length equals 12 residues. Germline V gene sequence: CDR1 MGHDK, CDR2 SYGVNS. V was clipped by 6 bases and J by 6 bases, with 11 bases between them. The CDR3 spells CASREGTQTQYF. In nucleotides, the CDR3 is TGTGCCAGCAGGGAAGGTACACAGACCCAGTACTTC.

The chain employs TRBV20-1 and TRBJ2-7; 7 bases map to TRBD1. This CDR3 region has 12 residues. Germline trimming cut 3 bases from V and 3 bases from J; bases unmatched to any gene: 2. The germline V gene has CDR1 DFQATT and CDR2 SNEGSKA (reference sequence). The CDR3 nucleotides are TGCAGTGCTAGTCCAGGGGGCTACGAGCAGTACTTC. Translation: CSASPGGYEQYF.

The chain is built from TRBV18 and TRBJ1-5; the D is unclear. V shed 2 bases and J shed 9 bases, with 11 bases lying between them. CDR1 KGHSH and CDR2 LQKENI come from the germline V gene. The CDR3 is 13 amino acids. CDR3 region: CASSPGRQWPQHF. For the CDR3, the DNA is TGTGCCAGCTCACCAGGGCGGCAATGGCCCCAGCATTTT.

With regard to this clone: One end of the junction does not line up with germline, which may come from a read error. In DNA form, the CDR3 reads TGTGCTAGCAGCTTACAACAGGGGGCTGGAAACACCATATATTTT. Its translation is CASSLQQGAGNTIYF. The chain links TRBV7-7 to TRBJ1-3, with 8 positions matching TRBD1. CDR1 is SSHAT and CDR2 is FNYEAQ in the germline V gene (reference sequence). The CDR3 sequence is 15 residues long.

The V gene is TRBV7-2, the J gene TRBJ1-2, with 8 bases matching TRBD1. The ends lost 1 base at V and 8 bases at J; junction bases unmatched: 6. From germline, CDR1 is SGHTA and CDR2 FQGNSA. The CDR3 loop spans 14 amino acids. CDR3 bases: TGTGCCAGCAGCTTAGAGGGCAGGGGGCGCGGCTACACCTTC. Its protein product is CASSLEGRGRGYTF.

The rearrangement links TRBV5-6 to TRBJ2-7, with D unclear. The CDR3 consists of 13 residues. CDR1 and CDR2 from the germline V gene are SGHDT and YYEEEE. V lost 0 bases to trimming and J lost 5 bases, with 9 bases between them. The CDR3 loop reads CASSLGGRDEQYF. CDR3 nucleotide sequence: TGTGCCAGCAGCTTGGGAGGAAGGGACGAGCAGTACTTC.

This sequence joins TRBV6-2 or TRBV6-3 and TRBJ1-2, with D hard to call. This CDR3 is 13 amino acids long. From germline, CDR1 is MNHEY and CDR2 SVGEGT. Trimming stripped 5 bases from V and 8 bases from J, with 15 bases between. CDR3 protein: CASSQPPALGYTF. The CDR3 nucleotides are TGTGCCAGCAGTCAGCCCCCTGCACTGGGCTACACCTTC.

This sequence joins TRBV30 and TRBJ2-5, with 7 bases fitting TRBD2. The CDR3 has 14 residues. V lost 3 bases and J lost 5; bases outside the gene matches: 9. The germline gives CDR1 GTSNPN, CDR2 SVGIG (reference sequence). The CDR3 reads CAWSLAGVKETQYF. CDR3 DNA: TGTGCCTGGAGCCTGGCGGGAGTTAAGGAGACCCAGTACTTC. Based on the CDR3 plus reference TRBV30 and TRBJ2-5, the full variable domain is SQTIHQWPATLVQPVGSPLSLECTVEGTSNPNLYWYRQAAGRGLQLLFYSVGIGQISSEVPQNLSASRPQDRQFILSSKKLLLSDSGFYLCAWSLAGVKETQYFGPGTRLLVL.

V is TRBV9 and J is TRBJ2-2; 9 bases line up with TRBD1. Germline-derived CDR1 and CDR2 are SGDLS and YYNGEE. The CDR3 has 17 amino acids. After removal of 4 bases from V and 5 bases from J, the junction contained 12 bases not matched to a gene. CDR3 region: CASSTTPGTGQTGELFF. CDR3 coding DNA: TGTGCCAGCAGCACAACACCCGGGACAGGGCAAACCGGGGAGCTGTTTTTT.

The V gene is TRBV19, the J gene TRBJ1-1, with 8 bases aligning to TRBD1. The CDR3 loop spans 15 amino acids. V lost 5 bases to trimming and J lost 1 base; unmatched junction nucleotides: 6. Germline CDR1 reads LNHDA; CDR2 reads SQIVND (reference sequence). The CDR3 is CASSFTGTGNTEAFF. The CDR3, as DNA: TGTGCCAGTAGTTTTACTGGGACAGGGAACACTGAAGCTTTCTTT.

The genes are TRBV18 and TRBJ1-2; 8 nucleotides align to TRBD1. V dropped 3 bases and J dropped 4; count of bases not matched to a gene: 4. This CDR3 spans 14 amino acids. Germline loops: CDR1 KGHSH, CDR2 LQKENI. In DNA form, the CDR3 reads TGTGCCAGCTCACCGGACAGGGCAGGCTATGGCTACACCTTC. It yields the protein CASSPDRAGYGYTF.

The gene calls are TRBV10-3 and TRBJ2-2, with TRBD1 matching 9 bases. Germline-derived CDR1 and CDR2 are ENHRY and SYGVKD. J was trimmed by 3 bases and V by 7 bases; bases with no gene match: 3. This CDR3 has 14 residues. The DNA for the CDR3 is TGTGCCATCACGGGGGACAGGGACACCGGGGAGCTGTTTTTT. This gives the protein CAITGDRDTGELFF.

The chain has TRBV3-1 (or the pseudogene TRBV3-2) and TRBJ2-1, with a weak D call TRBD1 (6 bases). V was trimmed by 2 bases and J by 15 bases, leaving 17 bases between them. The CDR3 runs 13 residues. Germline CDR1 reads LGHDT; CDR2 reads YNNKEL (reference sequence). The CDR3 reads CASSQKDREVVFF. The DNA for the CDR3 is TGTGCCAGCAGCCAAAAGGACAGAGAGGTCGTGTTCTTC.

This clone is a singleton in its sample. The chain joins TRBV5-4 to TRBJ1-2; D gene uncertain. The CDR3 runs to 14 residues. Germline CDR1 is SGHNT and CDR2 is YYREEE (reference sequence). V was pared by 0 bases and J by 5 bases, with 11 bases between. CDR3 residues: CASSLGAGGYGYTF. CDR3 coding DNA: TGTGCCAGCAGCTTGGGGGCGGGCGGTTATGGCTACACCTTC.